Listed here are 20 T cell receptor beta chains from one sample, sequenced in a study of cytomegalovirus exposure and HLA in healthy donors. The study ran its PCR with 60 Vbeta and 13 Jbeta primers. Method: immunoSEQ multiplex PCR; TCRdb's copy keeps in-frame clones and lacks some. The data hold about 130,000 clones, with just under 75% observed a single time. Sequencing was carried out using PBMCs. The receptors here all came from a man between 40 and 49 years old in good health and CMV-seropositive.

The chain recombines TRBV4-1 with TRBJ2-7; possibly TRBD1 for D (5 bases). Germline V lookup: CDR1 MGHRA, CDR2 YSYEKL. The V and J ends lost 6 bases and 0 bases respectively, with 15 bases between them. The CDR3 totals 15 residues. The chain's CDR3 is CASSQGSRSSYEQYF. The CDR3 DNA reads TGCGCCAGCAGTCAGGGCTCGAGGAGCTCCTACGAGCAGTACTTC.

The chain combines TRBV15 with TRBJ2-7, with D possibly matching TRBD2 (5 bases). With 0 bases removed from V and 0 bases from J, the gap between germline ends came to 9 bases. The CDR3 has 15 residues. The V gene's germline CDR1 is LNHNV and CDR2 YYDKDF (reference sequence). DNA for the CDR3: TGTGCCACCAGCAGAGAACTAGGGAGCTCCTACGAGCAGTACTTC. Protein sequence: CATSRELGSSYEQYF.

This chain links TRBV6-5 with TRBJ2-5; D gene unclear. The CDR3 covers 11 residues. Trimming stripped 4 bases from V and 8 bases from J, with 8 bases between. Germline V gene data show CDR1 as MNHEY and CDR2 as SVGAGI. CDR3 nucleotide sequence: TGTGCCAGCAGTTCCTCCGTAACCCAGTACTTC. Its protein product is CASSSSVTQYF.

The chain carries TRBV6-1 and TRBJ2-4, with D possibly matching TRBD2 (5 bases). The V end lost 0 bases, the J end lost 2 bases, and 17 bases lay between the germline ends. Germline assignment: CDR1 MNHNS and CDR2 SASEGT. This CDR3 spans 18 amino acids. The CDR3 DNA is TGTGCCAGCAGTGAAGCTCTAAACCCTTCGGGGTCCAAAAACATTCAGTACTTC. The encoded protein is CASSEALNPSGSKNIQYF.

Only a few counts were recorded for this clone. V and J are TRBV5-4 and TRBJ2-1; D may be TRBD1 (5 bases). This CDR3 spans 15 amino acids. The V end lost 1 base, the J end lost 5 bases, and 13 bases lay between the germline ends. Looked up from germline, CDR1 is SGHNT and CDR2 is YYREEE (reference sequence). The CDR3 DNA sequence: TGTGCCAGCAGCTTGAAACAGGCCCCAAACAATGAGCAGTTCTTC. Its protein product is CASSLKQAPNNEQFF. The variable domain in full, with the rest retrieved from reference TRBV5-4 and TRBJ2-1, is ETGVTQSPTHLIKTRGQQVTLRCSSQSGHNTVSWYQQALGQGPQFIFQYYREEENGRGNFPPRFSGLQFPNYSSELNVNALELDDSALYLCASSLKQAPNNEQFFGPGTRLTVL.

The rearrangement joins TRBV7-6 to TRBJ2-5; 7 nucleotides agree with TRBD1. With V trimmed by 4 bases and J by 4 bases, 15 bases remained unmatched. Germline lookup yields CDR1 SGHVS and CDR2 FNYEAQ. The CDR3 has 17 amino acids. The CDR3, as DNA: TGTGCCAGCAGCTATGAGGGGGCATTAATAACGGGAGAGACCCAGTACTTC. Translated, it gives CASSYEGALITGETQYF.

The V gene is TRBV4-2, the J gene TRBJ2-1; D not resolved. The CDR3 runs 13 residues. Germline values: CDR1 LGHNA, CDR2 YNFKEQ. Deletions cut 0 bases from V and 6 bases from J, with 6 bases between. The CDR3, as DNA: TGTGCCAGCAGCCAAGATTACGGCAATGAGCAGTTCTTC. Protein: CASSQDYGNEQFF.

About this clone itself: This same CDR3 is encoded by further DNA sequences in the sample. The chain joins TRBV5-1 to TRBJ2-3; TRBD1 might be the D (5 bases). V was clipped by 2 bases and J by 0 bases, with 13 bases between them. Germline CDR1 SGHRS, CDR2 YFSETQ. This CDR3 spans 16 amino acids. Written as DNA, the CDR3 is TGCGCCAGCAGCTTAGGGGCAGGCCCTAGCACAGATACGCAGTATTTT. Translating it yields CASSLGAGPSTDTQYF. Drawing the rest from reference TRBV5-1 and TRBJ2-3, the complete variable domain is KAGVTQTPRYLIKTRGQQVTLSCSPISGHRSVSWYQQTPGQGLQFLFEYFSETQRNKGNFPGRFSGRQFSNSRSEMNVSTLELGDSALYLCASSLGAGPSTDTQYFGPGTRLTVL.

The chain couples TRBV28 to TRBJ1-2, with 8 bases lining up with TRBD1. Germline lookup yields CDR1 MDHEN and CDR2 SYDVKM. The V segment lost 6 bases and the J segment 1 base; nucleotides outside the gene matches: 10. The CDR3 is 16 amino acids. This CDR3 reads CASSPGTGANNYGYTF. CDR3 sequence (DNA): TGTGCCAGCAGCCCTGGGACAGGAGCTAATAACTATGGCTACACCTTC.

This clone was observed a few times. The V and J genes are TRBV5-1 and TRBJ2-3; 9 bases align to TRBD1. CDR1 is SGHRS, CDR2 YFSETQ, per germline. This CDR3 spans 15 amino acids. V lost 4 bases and J lost 6; bases outside the gene matches: 9. The CDR3 sequence: CASSTTGGSMDTQYF. The CDR3 DNA follows: TGCGCCAGCAGCACGACAGGGGGTTCAATGGATACGCAGTATTTT.

The J gene is TRBJ1-2, the V gene TRBV10-3; D gene ambiguous. The V and J ends lost 3 bases and 6 bases respectively, with 14 bases between them. Germline loops: CDR1 ENHRY, CDR2 SYGVKD. The CDR3 length is 14 residues. This CDR3 is CAISDFSGVHGYTF. The DNA of the CDR3 is TGTGCCATCAGTGATTTCAGCGGCGTTCATGGCTACACCTTC.

This chain uses TRBV7-8 with TRBJ1-6; 8 positions match TRBD1. Germline lookup yields CDR1 SGHVS and CDR2 FQNEAQ. There are 14 residues in the CDR3. Trimming took 2 bases from V and 7 from J; bases not matched to a gene: 1. CDR3 DNA sequence: TGTGCCAGCAGCTTAAGACAGGGGAATTCACCCCTCCACTTT. Its translation is CASSLRQGNSPLHF.

This chain uses TRBV30 with TRBJ1-1; tentative D call: TRBD1 (5 bases). Germline lookup yields CDR1 GTSNPN and CDR2 SVGIG (reference sequence). The CDR3 has 13 amino acids. Trimming stripped 4 bases from V and 5 bases from J, with 14 bases between. The DNA for the CDR3 is TGTGCCTGGACTCCCGGGCAGGGAACTGAAGCTTTCTTT. Protein product: CAWTPGQGTEAFF.

The chain recombines TRBV30 with TRBJ1-2, with TRBD1 matching 7 bases. Germline-derived CDR1 and CDR2 are GTSNPN and SVGIG (reference sequence). This CDR3 spans 15 amino acids. Trimming at V came to 0 bases and at J to 4 bases, leaving 8 bases not matched to a gene. CDR3: CAWSVLVRTGYGYTF. CDR3 nucleotides: TGTGCCTGGAGTGTACTTGTACGGACAGGCTATGGCTACACCTTC. Variable domain in full (rest from reference TRBV30 and TRBJ1-2): SQTIHQWPATLVQPVGSPLSLECTVEGTSNPNLYWYRQAAGRGLQLLFYSVGIGQISSEVPQNLSASRPQDRQFILSSKKLLLSDSGFYLCAWSVLVRTGYGYTFGSGTRLTVV.

CDR3 nucleotides: TGTGCCAGCACCCCTGGAGTCCTCACTCAAGAGACCCAGTACTTC. Protein product: CASTPGVLTQETQYF. The chain is built from TRBV28 and TRBJ2-5, with D unclear. Germline CDR1 reads MDHEN; CDR2 reads SYDVKM. The CDR3 is 15 residues long. V shed 7 bases and J shed 2 bases, with 17 bases lying between them.

The rearrangement links TRBV5-1 to TRBJ2-5, with TRBD1 matching 7 bases. The assigned J gene may be wrong: the sequence end matches TRBJ2-7 better. Germline CDR1 reads SGHRS; CDR2 reads YFSETQ. CDR3 length: 15 amino acids. The CDR3 DNA sequence: TGCGCCAGCAGCTTCGGACAGGCGAGCTCCTACGAGCAGTACTTC. Translating it yields CASSFGQASSYEQYF.

This chain joins TRBV6-5 and TRBJ2-6; TRBD2 might be the D (5 bases). CDR3 length: 14 residues. The V gene's germline CDR1 is MNHEY and CDR2 SVGAGI. Trimming took off 5 bases at V and 2 bases at J, with 7 bases between the two ends. The CDR3 region has the DNA TGTGCCAGCAGTCTTAGCGCTGGGGCCAACGTCCTGACTTTC. The encoded protein is CASSLSAGANVLTF.

V is TRBV5-1 and J is TRBJ1-6; the match to TRBD1 covers 9 bases. From germline, CDR1 is SGHRS and CDR2 YFSETQ. There are 14 residues in the CDR3. Trimming took 5 bases from V and 7 from J; bases not matched to a gene: 4. CDR3 sequence: CASRGGQGNSPLHF. The CDR3 bases are TGCGCCAGCAGGGGGGGACAGGGAAATTCACCCCTCCACTTT.

The J gene is TRBJ2-5, the V gene TRBV2; 7 nucleotides match TRBD2. The end of the DNA fits TRBJ2-7 better, so the J call may be wrong. Per the germline V gene, CDR1 is SNHLY and CDR2 is FYNNEI. The CDR3 sequence is 12 residues long. CDR3: CASGRVGYEQYF. The CDR3 DNA reads as TGTGCCTCGGGGAGGGTAGGCTACGAGCAGTACTTC.

In nucleotides, the CDR3 is TGTGCCAGCAGCTTGGGGAGGGAGTTCTACAATGAGCAGTTCTTC. It yields the protein CASSLGREFYNEQFF. This sequence joins TRBV5-6 and TRBJ2-1; D perhaps matches TRBD2 (6 bases). This CDR3 region has 15 residues. Germline V lookup: CDR1 SGHDT, CDR2 YYEEEE. The V gene lost 0 bases and the J gene lost 3 bases, with 10 bases spanning the gap.